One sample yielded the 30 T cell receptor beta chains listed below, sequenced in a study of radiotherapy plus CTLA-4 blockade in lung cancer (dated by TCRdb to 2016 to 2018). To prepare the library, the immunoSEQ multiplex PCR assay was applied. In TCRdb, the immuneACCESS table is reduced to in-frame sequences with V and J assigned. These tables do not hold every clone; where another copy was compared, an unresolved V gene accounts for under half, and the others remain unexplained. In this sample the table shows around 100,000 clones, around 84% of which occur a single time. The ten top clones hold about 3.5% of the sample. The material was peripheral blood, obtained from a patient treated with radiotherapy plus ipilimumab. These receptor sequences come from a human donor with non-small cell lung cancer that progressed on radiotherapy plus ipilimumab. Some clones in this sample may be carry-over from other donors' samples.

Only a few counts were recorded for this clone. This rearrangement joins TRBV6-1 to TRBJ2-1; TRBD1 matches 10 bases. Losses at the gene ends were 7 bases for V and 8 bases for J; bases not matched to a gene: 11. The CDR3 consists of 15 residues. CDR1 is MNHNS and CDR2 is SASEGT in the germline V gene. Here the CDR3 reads CASTLGQGGSDEQFF. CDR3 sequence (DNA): TGTGCCAGCACCCTAGGACAGGGGGGTAGCGATGAGCAGTTCTTC.

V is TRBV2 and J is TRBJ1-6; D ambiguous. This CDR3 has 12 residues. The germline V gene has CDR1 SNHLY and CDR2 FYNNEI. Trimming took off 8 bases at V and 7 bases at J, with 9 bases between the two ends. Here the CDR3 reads CASGHGNSPLHF. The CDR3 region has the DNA TGTGCCAGCGGGCATGGAAATTCACCCCTCCACTTT.

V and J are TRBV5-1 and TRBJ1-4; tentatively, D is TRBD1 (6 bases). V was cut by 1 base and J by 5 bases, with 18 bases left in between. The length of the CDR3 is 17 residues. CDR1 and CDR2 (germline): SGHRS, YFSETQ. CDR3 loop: CASSLFPTDRTNEKLFF. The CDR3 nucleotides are TGCGCCAGCAGCTTGTTCCCCACCGACAGGACCAATGAAAAACTGTTTTTT.

The CDR3 DNA sequence: TGTGCCAGCAGCCCCCCCAAAGTCCTATTTGCTACTAACGAGCAGTACTTC. It is translated as CASSPPKVLFATNEQYF. The genes are TRBV14 and TRBJ2-7; D gene unclear. This CDR3 is 17 amino acids long. The germline gives CDR1 SGHDN, CDR2 FVKESK. Trimming stripped 4 bases from V and 5 bases from J, with 24 bases between.

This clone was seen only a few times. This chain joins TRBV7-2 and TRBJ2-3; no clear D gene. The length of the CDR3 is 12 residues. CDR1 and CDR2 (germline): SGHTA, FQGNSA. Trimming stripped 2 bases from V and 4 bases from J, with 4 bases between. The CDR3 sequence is CASSLRADTQYF. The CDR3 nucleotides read TGTGCCAGCAGCTTAAGGGCAGATACGCAGTATTTT.

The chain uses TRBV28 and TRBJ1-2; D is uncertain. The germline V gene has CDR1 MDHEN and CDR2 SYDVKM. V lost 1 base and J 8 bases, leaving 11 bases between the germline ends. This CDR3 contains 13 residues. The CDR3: CASSLFAGSGYTF. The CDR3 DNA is TGTGCCAGCAGTTTATTTGCGGGTTCCGGCTACACCTTC.

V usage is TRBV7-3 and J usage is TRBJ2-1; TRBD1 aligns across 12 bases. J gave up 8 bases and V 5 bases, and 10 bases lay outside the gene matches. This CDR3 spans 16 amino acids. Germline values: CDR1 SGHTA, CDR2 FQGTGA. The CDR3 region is CASSLQGTGGSDEQFF. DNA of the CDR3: TGTGCCAGCAGCCTTCAAGGGACAGGGGGCTCAGATGAGCAGTTCTTC.

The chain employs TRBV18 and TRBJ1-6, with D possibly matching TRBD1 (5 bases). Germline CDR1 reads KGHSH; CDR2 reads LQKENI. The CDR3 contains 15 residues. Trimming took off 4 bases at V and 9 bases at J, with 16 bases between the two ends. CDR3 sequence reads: CASSQNGGYGSPLHF. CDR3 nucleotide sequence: TGTGCCAGCTCACAGAACGGGGGATATGGTTCACCCCTCCACTTT.

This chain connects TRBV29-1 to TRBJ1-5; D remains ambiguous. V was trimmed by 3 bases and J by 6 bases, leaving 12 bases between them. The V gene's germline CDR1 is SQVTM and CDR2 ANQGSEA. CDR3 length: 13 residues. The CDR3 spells CSVEGNEGQPQHF. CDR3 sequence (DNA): TGCAGCGTTGAGGGGAATGAGGGTCAGCCCCAGCATTTT.

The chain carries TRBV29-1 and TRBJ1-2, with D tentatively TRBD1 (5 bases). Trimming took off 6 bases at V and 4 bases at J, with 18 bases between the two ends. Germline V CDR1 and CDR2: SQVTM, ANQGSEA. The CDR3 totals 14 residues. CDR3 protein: CSVRDTIRGYGYTF. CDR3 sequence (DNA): TGCAGCGTCAGGGATACTATTAGAGGCTATGGCTACACCTTC.

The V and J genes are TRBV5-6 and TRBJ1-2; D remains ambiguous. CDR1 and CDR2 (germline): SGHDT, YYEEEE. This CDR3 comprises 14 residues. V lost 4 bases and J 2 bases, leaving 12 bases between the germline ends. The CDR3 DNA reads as TGTGCCAGCAGCATGGCCCGGCAGAACTATGGCTACACCTTC. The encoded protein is CASSMARQNYGYTF. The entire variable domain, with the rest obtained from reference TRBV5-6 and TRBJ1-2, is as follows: DAGVTQSPTHLIKTRGQQVTLRCSPKSGHDTVSWYQQALGQGPQFIFQYYEEEERQRGNFPDRFSGHQFPNYSSELNVNALLLGDSALYLCASSMARQNYGYTFGSGTRLTVV.

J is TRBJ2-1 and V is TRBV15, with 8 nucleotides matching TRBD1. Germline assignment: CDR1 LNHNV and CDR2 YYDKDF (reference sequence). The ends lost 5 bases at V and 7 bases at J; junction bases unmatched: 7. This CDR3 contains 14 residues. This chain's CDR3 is CATSGGQGKNEQFF. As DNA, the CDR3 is TGTGCCACCAGCGGCGGACAGGGTAAGAATGAGCAGTTCTTC.

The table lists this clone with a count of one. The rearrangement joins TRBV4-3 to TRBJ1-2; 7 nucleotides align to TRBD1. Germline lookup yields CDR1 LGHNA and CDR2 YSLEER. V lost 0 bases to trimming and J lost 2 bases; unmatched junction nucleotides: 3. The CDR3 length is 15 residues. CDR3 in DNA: TGCGCCAGCAGCCAAGATAAAGGGGGCAACTATGGCTACACCTTC. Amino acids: CASSQDKGGNYGYTF.

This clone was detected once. Here the CDR3 DNA reads TGCGCCAGCAGCTTCGTGGAGGGGCACGGCTACACCTTC. Its translation is CASSFVEGHGYTF. V usage is TRBV5-1 and J usage is TRBJ1-2; maybe TRBD1 (5 bases). The V gene's germline CDR1 is SGHRS and CDR2 YFSETQ. This CDR3 contains 13 residues. Trimming removed 2 bases at V and 8 bases at J, with 13 bases between.

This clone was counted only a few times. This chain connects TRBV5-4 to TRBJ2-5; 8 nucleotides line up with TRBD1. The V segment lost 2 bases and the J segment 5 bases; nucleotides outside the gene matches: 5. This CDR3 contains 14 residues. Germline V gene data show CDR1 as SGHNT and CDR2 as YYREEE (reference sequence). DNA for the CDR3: TGTGCCAGCAGCTTACAGGGGGTTGGGGAGACCCAGTACTTC. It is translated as CASSLQGVGETQYF.

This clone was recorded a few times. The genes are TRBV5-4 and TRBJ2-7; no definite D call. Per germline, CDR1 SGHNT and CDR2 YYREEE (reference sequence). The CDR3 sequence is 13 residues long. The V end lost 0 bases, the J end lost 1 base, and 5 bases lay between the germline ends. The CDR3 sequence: CASSLELSYEQYF. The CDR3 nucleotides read TGTGCCAGCAGCTTGGAATTGTCCTACGAGCAGTACTTC.

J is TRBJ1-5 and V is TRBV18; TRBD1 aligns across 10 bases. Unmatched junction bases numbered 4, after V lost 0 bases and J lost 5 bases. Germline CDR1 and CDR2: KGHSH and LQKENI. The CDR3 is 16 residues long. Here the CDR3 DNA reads TGTGCCAGCTCACCACCGGGACAGGGGCTAGATCAGCCCCAGCATTTT. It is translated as CASSPPGQGLDQPQHF. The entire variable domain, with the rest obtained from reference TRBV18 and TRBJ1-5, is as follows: NAGVMQNPRHLVRRRGQEARLRCSPMKGHSHVYWYRQLPEEGLKFMVYLQKENIIDESGMPKERFSAEFPKEGPSILRIQQVVRGDSAAYFCASSPPGQGLDQPQHFGDGTRLSIL.

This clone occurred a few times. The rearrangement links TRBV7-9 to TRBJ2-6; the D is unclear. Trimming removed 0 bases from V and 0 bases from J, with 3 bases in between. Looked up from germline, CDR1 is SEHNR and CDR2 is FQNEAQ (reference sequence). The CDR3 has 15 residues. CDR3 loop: CASSLAASGANVLTF. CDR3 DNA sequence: TGTGCCAGCAGCTTAGCCGCCTCTGGGGCCAACGTCCTGACTTTC.

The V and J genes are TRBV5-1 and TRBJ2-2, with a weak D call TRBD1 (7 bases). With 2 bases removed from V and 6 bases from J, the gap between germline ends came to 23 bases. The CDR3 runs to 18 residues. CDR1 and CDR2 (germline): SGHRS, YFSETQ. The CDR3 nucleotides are TGCGCCAGCAGCTTCTTTTTGGGCGGGACAGCGGTCGCCGGGGAGCTGTTTTTT. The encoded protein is CASSFFLGGTAVAGELFF.

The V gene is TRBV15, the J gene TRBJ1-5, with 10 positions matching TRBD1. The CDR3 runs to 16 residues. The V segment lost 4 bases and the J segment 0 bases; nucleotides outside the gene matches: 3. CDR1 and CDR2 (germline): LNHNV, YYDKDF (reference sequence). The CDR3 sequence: CATSTGQGGSNQPQHF. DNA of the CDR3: TGTGCCACCAGCACCGGACAGGGGGGTAGCAATCAGCCCCAGCATTTT.

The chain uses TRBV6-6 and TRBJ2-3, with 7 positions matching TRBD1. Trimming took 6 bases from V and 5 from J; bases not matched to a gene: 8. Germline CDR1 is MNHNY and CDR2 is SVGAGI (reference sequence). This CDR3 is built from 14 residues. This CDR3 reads CASRKWDRGDTQYF. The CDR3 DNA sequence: TGTGCCAGCAGGAAGTGGGACAGAGGAGATACGCAGTATTTT.

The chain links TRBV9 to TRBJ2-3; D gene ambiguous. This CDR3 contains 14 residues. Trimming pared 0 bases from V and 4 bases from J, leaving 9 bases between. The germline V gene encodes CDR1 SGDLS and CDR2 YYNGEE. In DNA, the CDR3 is TGTGCCAGCAGCGTAGCCGGGTGGGCAGATACGCAGTATTTT. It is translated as CASSVAGWADTQYF.

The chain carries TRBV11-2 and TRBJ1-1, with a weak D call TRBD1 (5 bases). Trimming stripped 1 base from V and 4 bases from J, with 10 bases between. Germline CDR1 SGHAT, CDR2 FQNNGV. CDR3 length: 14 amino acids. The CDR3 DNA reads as TGTGCCAGCAGCTTAGGGGGGAGGGGCACTGAAGCTTTCTTT. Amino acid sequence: CASSLGGRGTEAFF.

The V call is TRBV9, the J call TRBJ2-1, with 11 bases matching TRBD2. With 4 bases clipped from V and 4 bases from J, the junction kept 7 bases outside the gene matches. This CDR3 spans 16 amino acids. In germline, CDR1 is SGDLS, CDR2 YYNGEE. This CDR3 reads CASSQIASGGYNEQFF. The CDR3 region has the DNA TGTGCCAGCAGCCAGATAGCTAGCGGGGGGTACAATGAGCAGTTCTTC.

CDR3 DNA sequence: TGTGCCAGCAGCTTAGCGGCCGCAGGGAGTAGTTATGGCTACACCTTC. Protein: CASSLAAAGSSYGYTF. The chain links TRBV7-2 to TRBJ1-2; a weak D match, TRBD1 (5 bases). Germline assignment: CDR1 SGHTA and CDR2 FQGNSA. The CDR3 contains 16 residues. V dropped 0 bases and J dropped 5 bases, with 16 bases sitting between them. The whole variable domain, filled in from reference TRBV7-2 and TRBJ1-2, reads GAGVSQSPSNKVTEKGKDVELRCDPISGHTALYWYRQSLGQGLEFLIYFQGNSAPDKSGLPSDRFSAERTGGSVSTLTIQRTQQEDSAVYLCASSLAAAGSSYGYTFGSGTRLTVV.

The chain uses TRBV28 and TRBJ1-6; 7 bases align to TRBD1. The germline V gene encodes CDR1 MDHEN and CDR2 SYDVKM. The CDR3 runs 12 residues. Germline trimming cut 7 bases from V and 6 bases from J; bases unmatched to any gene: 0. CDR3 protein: CASNRGNSPLHF. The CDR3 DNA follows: TGTGCCAGCAACAGGGGTAATTCACCCCTCCACTTT.

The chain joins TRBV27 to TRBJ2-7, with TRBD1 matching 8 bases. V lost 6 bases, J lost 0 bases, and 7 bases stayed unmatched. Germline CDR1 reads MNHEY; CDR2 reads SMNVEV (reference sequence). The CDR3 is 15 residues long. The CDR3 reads CASSLTGAFSYEQYF. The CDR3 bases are TGTGCCAGCAGCCTGACAGGGGCCTTCTCCTACGAGCAGTACTTC.

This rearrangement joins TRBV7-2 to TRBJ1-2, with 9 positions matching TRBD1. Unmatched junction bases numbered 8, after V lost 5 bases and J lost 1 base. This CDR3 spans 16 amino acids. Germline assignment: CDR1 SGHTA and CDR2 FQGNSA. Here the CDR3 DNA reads TGTGCCAGCAGCACATATACAGGGGGCTATAACTATGGCTACACCTTC. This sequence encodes CASSTYTGGYNYGYTF.

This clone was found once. The CDR3 DNA follows: TGTGCCAGCAGTTACTCCGAGGGGTCTGGAAACACCATATATTTT. Protein: CASSYSEGSGNTIYF. This rearrangement joins TRBV6-5 to TRBJ1-3; maybe TRBD1 (5 bases). V was pared by 0 bases and J by 1 base, with 7 bases between. Germline V lookup: CDR1 MNHEY, CDR2 SVGAGI. There are 15 residues in the CDR3.

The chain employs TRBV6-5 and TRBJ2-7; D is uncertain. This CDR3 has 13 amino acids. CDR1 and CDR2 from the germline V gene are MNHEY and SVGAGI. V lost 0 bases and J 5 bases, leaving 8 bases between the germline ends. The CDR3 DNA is TGTGCCAGCAGTTACTCCCTCCGGCACGAGCAGTACTTC. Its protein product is CASSYSLRHEQYF.